The 27 T cell receptor beta chains reported below all come from one sample, sequenced in a study of shared clonotypes between healthy human individuals. Generated by immunoSEQ multiplex PCR, the TCRdb table keeps only in-frame clones and is missing some. Altogether more than 2,000,000 clones are present, 90% to 95% being singletons, with the ten largest covering under 0.45%. Source material: naive CD4+ T cells from PBMCs. The subset denotes: CD45RA+ positively selected. The receptors derive from a man aged 18-30 years in good health. Some clones in this sample may be carry-over from other donors' samples.

The V gene is TRBV6-1, the J gene TRBJ2-2; D might be TRBD1 (6 bases). The germline V gene encodes CDR1 MNHNS and CDR2 SASEGT. This CDR3 is built from 15 residues. The germline V and J ends were trimmed by 3 bases and 6 bases, with 14 bases remaining between them. The CDR3 nucleotides are TGTGCCAGCAGTGAGCAACAGGGTTTTGCCGGGGAGCTGTTTTTT. This codes for CASSEQQGFAGELFF.

For this clone: Other nucleotide sequences in the sample specify the same CDR3. The genes are TRBV5-1 and TRBJ2-2; maybe TRBD1 (5 bases). The V end lost 0 bases, the J end lost 1 base, and 7 bases lay between the germline ends. Germline loops: CDR1 SGHRS, CDR2 YFSETQ. The CDR3 length is 15 residues. This chain's CDR3 is CASSLAGLNTGELFF. CDR3 bases: TGCGCCAGCAGCTTGGCAGGGCTGAACACCGGGGAGCTGTTTTTT.

This chain uses TRBV15 with TRBJ2-1; 11 bases are shared with TRBD2. CDR1 and CDR2 (germline): LNHNV, YYDKDF (reference sequence). V lost 6 bases and J lost 10; bases outside the gene matches: 20. CDR3 length equals 18 residues. CDR3 in DNA: TGTGCCACCAGGGACGGGATGGGGCCTAGCGGGAGGAGAGGGGAGCAGTTCTTC. It yields the protein CATRDGMGPSGRRGEQFF.

This sequence joins TRBV7-9 and TRBJ2-2, with a tentative D call TRBD1 (5 bases). Germline lookup yields CDR1 SEHNR and CDR2 FQNEAQ (reference sequence). Trimming took 1 base from V and 8 from J, leaving 14 bases between them. The CDR3 sequence is 15 residues long. CDR3 in DNA: TGTGCCAGCAGCTTAGGGCAGGGAAGACCTGGGGAGCTGTTTTTT. Translation: CASSLGQGRPGELFF. Full variable domain (missing parts from reference TRBV7-9 and TRBJ2-2): DTGVSQNPRHKITKRGQNVTFRCDPISEHNRLYWYRQTLGQGPEFLTYFQNEAQLEKSRLLSDRFSAERPKGSFSTLEIQRTEQGDSAMYLCASSLGQGRPGELFFGEGSRLTVL.

Points on this clone: The identical CDR3 is also encoded by other nucleotide sequences in the sample. The chain has TRBV18 and TRBJ2-2, with 8 bases identical to TRBD1. The V gene's germline CDR1 is KGHSH and CDR2 LQKENI. Trimming took 6 bases from V and 5 from J; bases not matched to a gene: 8. The CDR3 is 15 amino acids. CDR3 region: CASSLGQGGTGELFF. The CDR3, as DNA: TGTGCCAGCTCGTTAGGACAGGGCGGAACCGGGGAGCTGTTTTTT.

The genes are TRBV4-2 and TRBJ1-2; no clear D gene. Germline loops: CDR1 LGHNA, CDR2 YNFKEQ. Trimming removed 1 base at V and 1 base at J, with 7 bases between. This CDR3 is built from 14 residues. Here the CDR3 reads CASSQGVVNYGYTF. For the CDR3, the DNA is TGTGCCAGCAGCCAAGGGGTCGTTAACTATGGCTACACCTTC.

This clone was detected once. The V call is TRBV2, the J call TRBJ2-2; D may be TRBD1 (6 bases). V dropped 3 bases and J dropped 4 bases, with 9 bases sitting between them. In germline, CDR1 is SNHLY, CDR2 FYNNEI. The CDR3 covers 14 residues. The CDR3 DNA sequence: TGTGCCAGCAGTGACAGGGGCGGCACCGGGGAGCTGTTTTTT. Protein product: CASSDRGGTGELFF.

V gene TRBV7-6 combines with J gene TRBJ2-3, with D perhaps TRBD1 (6 bases). V gave up 5 bases and J gave up 0 bases, with 18 bases separating them. This CDR3 spans 17 amino acids. In germline, CDR1 is SGHVS, CDR2 FNYEAQ. CDR3 coding DNA: TGTGCCAGCAGCCCAAATACAGGGCACGCTAGCACAGATACGCAGTATTTT. Encoded protein: CASSPNTGHASTDTQYF.

The chain joins TRBV11-2 to TRBJ1-5; 7 positions match TRBD1. Losses at the gene ends were 1 base for V and 6 bases for J; bases not matched to a gene: 12. The CDR3 covers 17 residues. Germline assignment: CDR1 SGHAT and CDR2 FQNNGV. Written as DNA, the CDR3 is TGTGCCAGCAGCTTAGTCTGGGCAGGGGGGTTGGCTCAGCCCCAGCATTTT. Protein sequence: CASSLVWAGGLAQPQHF.

The chain links TRBV5-1 to TRBJ2-1; 9 nucleotides match TRBD2. V shed 0 bases and J 6 bases; nucleotides not matched to a gene: 7. CDR3 size: 16 residues. Germline V gene lookup returns CDR1 SGHRS and CDR2 YFSETQ. This chain's CDR3 is CASSLGPGLASNEQFF. In DNA form, the CDR3 reads TGCGCCAGCAGCTTGGGCCCGGGACTAGCTTCCAATGAGCAGTTCTTC.

This chain joins TRBV28 and TRBJ1-2; weak D call: TRBD1 (5 bases). Trimming shortened V by 2 bases and J by 14 bases, and 15 bases separated the two germline ends. The CDR3 sequence is 12 residues long. Germline V gene data show CDR1 as MDHEN and CDR2 as SYDVKM. The CDR3 nucleotides read TGTGCCAGCAGTTTAGCCCAGGGCGTCGATACCTTC. Translation gives CASSLAQGVDTF.

J is TRBJ1-2 and V is TRBV11-1; 7 bases align to TRBD1. The CDR3 covers 12 residues. The V segment lost 5 bases and the J segment 6 bases; nucleotides outside the gene matches: 3. Looked up from germline, CDR1 is SGHAT and CDR2 is FQDESV (reference sequence). Here the CDR3 DNA reads TGTGCCAGCAGCCTAGGGGGCAATGGCTACACCTTC. Protein: CASSLGGNGYTF.

On this clone: Different DNA sequences within this sample yield the same CDR3. V gene TRBV5-1 combines with J gene TRBJ1-1; D is possibly TRBD1 (6 bases). V was trimmed by 0 bases and J by 3 bases, leaving 9 bases between them. This CDR3 is 14 amino acids long. The germline V gene encodes CDR1 SGHRS and CDR2 YFSETQ. CDR3 protein: CASSLDRADTEAFF. The CDR3 nucleotides are TGCGCCAGCAGCTTGGACAGGGCTGACACTGAAGCTTTCTTT.

The chain recombines TRBV10-3 with TRBJ2-2; no clear D gene. The CDR3 is made up of 12 amino acids. CDR1 is ENHRY and CDR2 is SYGVKD in the germline V gene. V lost 5 bases and J 6 bases, leaving 7 bases between the germline ends. This CDR3 reads CAISLAAGELFF. The DNA of the CDR3 is TGTGCCATCAGTTTAGCCGCCGGGGAGCTGTTTTTT.

The chain couples TRBV7-6 to TRBJ2-5; D may be TRBD1 or TRBD2 (5 bases each). V shed 5 bases and J shed 1 base, with 20 bases lying between them. The CDR3 consists of 17 residues. Per germline, CDR1 SGHVS and CDR2 FNYEAQ. CDR3 DNA: TGTGCCAGCAGCCCGGGATGGGGGTCAAATACCCAAGAGACCCAGTACTTC. It specifies CASSPGWGSNTQETQYF.

Turning to this clone: The sample holds other DNA sequences that translate to the same CDR3. The gene calls are TRBV29-1 and TRBJ2-7; D is possibly TRBD1 (6 bases). The CDR3 sequence is 12 residues long. The germline CDR1 and CDR2 sequences are SQVTM and ANQGSEA. The V and J ends lost 4 bases and 1 base respectively, with 8 bases between them. DNA for the CDR3: TGCAGCGTTGTGAGGGGGTCCTACGAGCAGTACTTC. This codes for CSVVRGSYEQYF.

This clone showed up just once. This chain uses TRBV28 with TRBJ1-2, with D possibly TRBD1 on 5 matching bases. Germline V lookup: CDR1 MDHEN, CDR2 SYDVKM. The ends were cut back, 6 bases at V and 7 bases at J, with 18 bases in the middle. CDR3 length: 14 residues. This CDR3 is CASRTGTYDGGYTF. For the CDR3, the DNA is TGTGCCAGCAGGACGGGGACCTATGATGGTGGCTACACCTTC.

The chain recombines TRBV29-1 with TRBJ2-1; 10 bases map to TRBD1. The V gene end was trimmed by 7 bases and the J gene end by 4 bases; junction bases not matched to a gene: 7. Germline V gene sequence: CDR1 SQVTM, CDR2 ANQGSEA. The CDR3 totals 14 residues. The CDR3 nucleotides read TGCAGCGCGGTGGGGGACAGGGGATACAATGAGCAGTTCTTC. Its translation is CSAVGDRGYNEQFF.

V usage is TRBV28 and J usage is TRBJ1-2; possibly TRBD1 for D (5 bases). This CDR3 is built from 14 residues. Trimming shortened V by 5 bases and J by 5 bases, and 15 bases separated the two germline ends. CDR1 and CDR2 (germline): MDHEN, SYDVKM. The CDR3 sequence is CASSRQTIRYGYTF. CDR3 bases: TGTGCCAGCAGTCGACAGACTATTCGATATGGCTACACCTTC.

Here the CDR3 DNA reads TGTGCCAGCAGTGAACGGACATACAATCAGCCCCAGCATTTT. Translated, it gives CASSERTYNQPQHF. J is TRBJ1-5 and V is TRBV2; tentatively, D is TRBD1 (5 bases). CDR3 length: 14 residues. Germline CDR1 SNHLY, CDR2 FYNNEI. Trimming cost V 2 bases and J 3 bases, with 8 bases left between them.

The chain employs TRBV28 and TRBJ2-6, with TRBD2 as a possible D gene (6 bases). V was shortened by 5 bases and J by 4 bases, with 12 bases between the two germline ends. The CDR3 is 15 amino acids. Germline V gene data show CDR1 as MDHEN and CDR2 as SYDVKM. For the CDR3, the DNA is TGTGCCAGCAGTGGGGGGTCCACCGGGGCCAACGTCCTGACTTTC. Encoded protein: CASSGGSTGANVLTF.

V and J are TRBV5-1 and TRBJ1-5; TRBD1 matches 7 bases. J gave up 3 bases and V 4 bases, and 10 bases lay outside the gene matches. This CDR3 contains 16 residues. The germline CDR1 and CDR2 sequences are SGHRS and YFSETQ. In nucleotides, the CDR3 is TGCGCCAGCAGCCCCAAGGGGGCGAGCCCCAATCAGCCCCAGCATTTT. Its protein product is CASSPKGASPNQPQHF.

This clone has only one observation. The CDR3 nucleotides are TGTGCCAGCAGCTCAAGGGGGGGCTTTAGCAATCAGCCCCAGCATTTT. It is translated as CASSSRGGFSNQPQHF. The chain links TRBV7-2 to TRBJ1-5; possible D gene TRBD1, 6 bases. The CDR3 consists of 16 residues. V gave up 4 bases and J gave up 0 bases, with 13 bases separating them. Germline lookup yields CDR1 SGHTA and CDR2 FQGNSA.

This clone was recorded a few times. No DNA is shown, since the ends of the CDR3 on it are uncertain; the CDR3 is the one TCRdb lists. The chain carries TRBV30 and TRBJ1-5. The germline V gene has CDR1 GTSNPN and CDR2 SVGIG (reference sequence). The CDR3 length is 11 residues, termini included. The CDR3 region is CAWLSGPPQHF.

The chain couples TRBV4-2 to TRBJ2-5; D is perhaps TRBD1 (6 bases). Between the trimmed V and J ends, which lost 4 bases and 2 bases, there was a span of 17 bases. The CDR3 runs to 16 residues. Germline CDR1 is LGHNA and CDR2 is YNFKEQ. CDR3 in amino acids: CASSRTDSILQETQYF. CDR3 nucleotide sequence: TGTGCCAGCAGCCGCACGGACAGCATTCTACAAGAGACCCAGTACTTC.

The gene calls are TRBV2 and TRBJ2-1, with D uncertain. V was pared by 3 bases and J by 8 bases, with 17 bases between. This CDR3 has 15 residues. CDR1 and CDR2 (germline): SNHLY, FYNNEI. The CDR3 DNA follows: TGTGCCAGCAGTGACCTTCTCACCCTCCTTGATGAGCAGTTCTTC. Translated: CASSDLLTLLDEQFF.

The V call is TRBV18, the J call TRBJ2-5; the match to TRBD2 covers 12 bases. Trimming removed 6 bases from V and 2 bases from J; junction bases left unmatched: 7. Germline CDR1 and CDR2: KGHSH and LQKENI. This CDR3 is built from 16 residues. The CDR3 bases are TGTGCCAGCTCCCCCGGACTAGCGGGGCGACAAGAGACCCAGTACTTC. Its protein product is CASSPGLAGRQETQYF.